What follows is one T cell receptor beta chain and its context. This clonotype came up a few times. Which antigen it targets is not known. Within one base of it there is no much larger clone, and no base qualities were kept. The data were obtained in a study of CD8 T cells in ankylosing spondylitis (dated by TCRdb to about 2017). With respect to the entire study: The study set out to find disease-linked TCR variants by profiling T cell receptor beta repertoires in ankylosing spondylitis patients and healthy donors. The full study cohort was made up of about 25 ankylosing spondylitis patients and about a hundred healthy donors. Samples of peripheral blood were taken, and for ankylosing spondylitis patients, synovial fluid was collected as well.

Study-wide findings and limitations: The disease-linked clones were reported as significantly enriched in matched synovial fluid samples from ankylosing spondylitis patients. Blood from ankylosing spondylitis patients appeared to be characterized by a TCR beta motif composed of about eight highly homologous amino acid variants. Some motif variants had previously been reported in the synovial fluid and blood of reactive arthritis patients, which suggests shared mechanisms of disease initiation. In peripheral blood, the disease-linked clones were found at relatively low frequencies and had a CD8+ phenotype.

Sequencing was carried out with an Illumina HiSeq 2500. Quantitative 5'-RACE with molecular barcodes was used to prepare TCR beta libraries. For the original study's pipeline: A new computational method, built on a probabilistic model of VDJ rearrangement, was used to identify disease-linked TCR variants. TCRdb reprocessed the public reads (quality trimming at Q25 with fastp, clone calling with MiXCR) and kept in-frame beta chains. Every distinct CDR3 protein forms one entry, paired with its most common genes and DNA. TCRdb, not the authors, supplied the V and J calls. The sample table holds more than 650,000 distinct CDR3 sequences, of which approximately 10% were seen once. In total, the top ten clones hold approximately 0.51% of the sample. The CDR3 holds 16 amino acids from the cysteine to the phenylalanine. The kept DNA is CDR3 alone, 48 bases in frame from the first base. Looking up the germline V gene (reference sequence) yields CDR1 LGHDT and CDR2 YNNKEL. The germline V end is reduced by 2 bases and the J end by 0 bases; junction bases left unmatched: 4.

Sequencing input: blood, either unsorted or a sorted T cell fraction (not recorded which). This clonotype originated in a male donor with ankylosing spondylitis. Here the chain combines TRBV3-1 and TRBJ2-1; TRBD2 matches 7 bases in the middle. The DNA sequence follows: TGTGCCAGCAGCCAACTCGGGAGGAGCTCCTACAATGAGCAGTTCTTC. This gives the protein CASSQLGRSSYNEQFF.